One sample yielded the 28 T cell receptor beta chains listed below, sequenced in a study of graft-versus-host responses after intestinal transplantation. Irradiated, violet-dye-labeled stimulators (about 200,000) were plated alongside about 200,000 CFSE-labeled responders. Here immunoSEQ multiplex PCR was the method, and the copy in TCRdb shows in-frame clones only, minus some. Of about 23,000 clones in the sample, about 48% are singletons; the top ten hold over 1.1%. The sequenced sample was alloreactive CD8+ T cells from a mixed lymphocyte reaction culture, obtained before transplantation. The subset denotes: CFSE-low proliferating T cells sorted from roughly 6-day pre-transplant mixed lymphocyte reaction (GvH or HvG direction). The receptors come from a human patient who was an organ donor for intestinal transplantation.

The chain has TRBV7-9 and TRBJ2-1, with TRBD2 identical over 12 bases. J gave up 9 bases and V 5 bases, and 8 bases lay outside the gene matches. The CDR3 loop spans 15 amino acids. Germline-derived CDR1 and CDR2 are SEHNR and FQNEAQ (reference sequence). In DNA form, the CDR3 reads TGTGCCAGCAGCCCCCCCCCTAGCGGGAGGGGTGAGCAGTTCTTC. It yields the protein CASSPPPSGRGEQFF.

The V and J genes are TRBV5-6 and TRBJ1-1, with no clear D. The germline V gene has CDR1 SGHDT and CDR2 YYEEEE. This CDR3 comprises 13 residues. Trimming left V 0 bases short and J 4 bases short, with 7 bases between. The CDR3 region is CASSLVRVTEAFF. The CDR3 DNA reads TGTGCCAGCAGCTTGGTAAGGGTCACTGAAGCTTTCTTT. The full variable domain, its missing parts supplied by reference TRBV5-6 and TRBJ1-1, is DAGVTQSPTHLIKTRGQQVTLRCSPKSGHDTVSWYQQALGQGPQFIFQYYEEEERQRGNFPDRFSGHQFPNYSSELNVNALLLGDSALYLCASSLVRVTEAFFGQGTRLTVV.

This clone has only a few counts. The chain joins TRBV7-9 to TRBJ2-1; D ambiguous. CDR1 and CDR2 (germline): SEHNR, FQNEAQ (reference sequence). Between the trimmed V and J ends, which lost 5 bases and 5 bases, there was a span of 13 bases. The CDR3 sequence is 14 residues long. The CDR3 region has the DNA TGTGCCAGCAGCCCATCGCTGCTTAACAATGAGCAGTTCTTC. It is translated as CASSPSLLNNEQFF. The whole variable domain, remainder taken from reference TRBV7-9 and TRBJ2-1, is DTGVSQNPRHKITKRGQNVTFRCDPISEHNRLYWYRQTLGQGPEFLTYFQNEAQLEKSRLLSDRFSAERPKGSFSTLEIQRTEQGDSAMYLCASSPSLLNNEQFFGPGTRLTVL.

There are a few counts of this clone. The V and J genes are TRBV6-5 and TRBJ2-7; D uncertain. Germline CDR1 is MNHEY and CDR2 is SVGAGI. Trimming cost V 0 bases and J 4 bases, with 13 bases left between them. CDR3 length equals 15 residues. The CDR3 reads CASSYSGSAFYEQYF. CDR3 DNA sequence: TGTGCCAGCAGTTACTCCGGCAGCGCCTTTTACGAGCAGTACTTC.

This clone appeared a few times. V and J are TRBV27 and TRBJ2-6; D unresolved. The CDR3 is 14 amino acids. V shed 6 bases and J shed 1 base, with 7 bases lying between them. Per the germline V gene, CDR1 is MNHEY and CDR2 is SMNVEV (reference sequence). CDR3 sequence: CASSLLSGANVLTF. The CDR3 DNA reads TGTGCCAGCAGCCTGCTGTCTGGGGCCAACGTCCTGACTTTC.

This clone turned up a few times. The chain combines TRBV28 with TRBJ2-5, with 13 positions matching TRBD2. CDR1 is MDHEN and CDR2 is SYDVKM in the germline V gene. The CDR3 covers 14 residues. V was pared by 6 bases and J by 3 bases, with 1 base of the junction left unmatched. CDR3 region: CASSGLAGEETQYF. CDR3 in DNA: TGTGCCAGCAGCGGACTAGCGGGGGAAGAGACCCAGTACTTC.

This clone has just a few counts. The chain is built from TRBV27 and TRBJ2-7, with D possibly matching TRBD1 (6 bases). The CDR3 has 15 residues. From germline, CDR1 is MNHEY and CDR2 SMNVEV (reference sequence). Between the trimmed V and J ends, which lost 0 bases and 5 bases, there was a span of 14 bases. The CDR3 bases are TGTGCCAGCAGTTTATCAGGGGGAGTCATGGACGAGCAGTACTTC. It encodes CASSLSGGVMDEQYF.

This clone was found a few times. V usage is TRBV7-8 and J usage is TRBJ2-1; no clear D gene. Trimming shortened V by 1 base and J by 1 base, and 11 bases separated the two germline ends. This CDR3 is built from 16 residues. Germline CDR1 and CDR2: SGHVS and FQNEAQ. In DNA, the CDR3 is TGTGCCAGCAGCTTAGTAAGAGACTTTTCCTACAATGAGCAGTTCTTC. Translated, it gives CASSLVRDFSYNEQFF.

The chain links TRBV30 to TRBJ2-2; no definite D call. The germline CDR1 and CDR2 sequences are GTSNPN and SVGIG (reference sequence). Between the trimmed V and J ends, which lost 4 bases and 0 bases, there was a span of 9 bases. The CDR3 is 14 amino acids. In nucleotides, the CDR3 is TGTGCCTGGAACCCGACCGCGAACACCGGGGAGCTGTTTTTT. This translates into CAWNPTANTGELFF.

This rearrangement joins TRBV28 to TRBJ2-3; the match to TRBD2 covers 7 bases. Trimming removed 9 bases from V and 2 bases from J; junction bases left unmatched: 14. This CDR3 region has 16 residues. CDR1 is MDHEN and CDR2 is SYDVKM in the germline V gene. The CDR3: CASLPQASGLTDTQYF. CDR3 DNA: TGTGCCAGTCTACCCCAGGCTAGCGGACTCACAGATACGCAGTATTTT.

The chain uses TRBV4-3 and TRBJ2-7, with no clear D. The CDR3 is made up of 15 amino acids. V shed 0 bases and J shed 4 bases, with 13 bases lying between them. Germline assignment: CDR1 LGHNA and CDR2 YSLEER. The CDR3 protein is CASSQEDPLWYEQYF. The CDR3 nucleotides are TGCGCCAGCAGCCAAGAAGACCCTCTTTGGTACGAGCAGTACTTC.

This clone has a handful of counts. CDR3 region: CASSVGQTVYEQYF. CDR3 bases: TGTGCCAGCAGCGTGGGACAAACAGTTTACGAGCAGTACTTC. The genes are TRBV9 and TRBJ2-7; a weak D match, TRBD1 (6 bases). This CDR3 comprises 14 residues. V was shortened by 2 bases and J by 4 bases, with 13 bases between the two germline ends. CDR1 and CDR2 from the germline V gene are SGDLS and YYNGEE.

The chain carries TRBV4-2 and TRBJ2-7, with a weak D call TRBD1 (6 bases). Per the germline V gene, CDR1 is LGHNA and CDR2 is YNFKEQ. V was cut by 3 bases and J by 0 bases, with 12 bases left in between. There are 15 residues in the CDR3. Here the CDR3 DNA reads TGTGCCAGCAGCCAGATATCCAGGGGCTCCTACGAGCAGTACTTC. Translation: CASSQISRGSYEQYF.

This clone was seen a handful of times. This sequence joins TRBV5-4 and TRBJ1-4; D unclear. The CDR3 sequence is 13 residues long. The V gene's germline CDR1 is SGHNT and CDR2 YYREEE (reference sequence). V lost 2 bases and J 6 bases, leaving 8 bases between the germline ends. Here the CDR3 reads CASSLGHDEKLFF. The CDR3 DNA follows: TGTGCCAGCAGCTTAGGCCACGATGAAAAACTGTTTTTT.

This clone turned up a few times. The chain has TRBV15 and TRBJ2-7, with 7 bases matching TRBD2. Trimming at V came to 5 bases and at J to 2 bases, leaving 9 bases not matched to a gene. The CDR3 consists of 15 residues. Germline V gene lookup returns CDR1 LNHNV and CDR2 YYDKDF (reference sequence). Written as DNA, the CDR3 is TGTGCCACCAGCGGCCCGCTAGCGGTTGCCTACGAGCAGTACTTC. This codes for CATSGPLAVAYEQYF.

Only a few counts were recorded for this clone. The chain couples TRBV11-3 to TRBJ2-2; 7 nucleotides line up with TRBD1. Germline CDR1 is SGHNT and CDR2 is YENEEA. The length of the CDR3 is 16 residues. V lost 5 bases, J lost 0 bases, and 6 bases stayed unmatched. CDR3 sequence: CASSVTGAPNTGELFF. CDR3 DNA sequence: TGTGCCAGCAGCGTAACAGGGGCGCCGAACACCGGGGAGCTGTTTTTT.

The chain uses TRBV4-2 and TRBJ2-7, with D hard to call. The germline CDR1 and CDR2 sequences are LGHNA and YNFKEQ. Between the trimmed V and J ends, which lost 5 bases and 6 bases, there was a span of 20 bases. This CDR3 has 15 residues. In DNA, the CDR3 is TGTGCCAGCAGCTTGGGCCAGGTGGTCTCGGGCGAGCAGTACTTC. Its protein product is CASSLGQVVSGEQYF.

V and J are TRBV15 and TRBJ2-5; a possible D gene is TRBD1 (6 bases). Germline lookup yields CDR1 LNHNV and CDR2 YYDKDF (reference sequence). The CDR3 runs 14 residues. With 0 bases removed from V and 5 bases from J, the gap between germline ends came to 10 bases. CDR3: CATSRDQGQETQYF. The CDR3 DNA is TGTGCCACCAGCAGAGATCAGGGGCAGGAGACCCAGTACTTC. The variable domain in full, completed from reference TRBV15 and TRBJ2-5, reads DAMVIQNPRYQVTQFGKPVTLSCSQTLNHNVMYWYQQKSSQAPKLLFHYYDKDFNNEADTPDNFQSRRPNTSFCFLDIRSPGLGDTAMYLCATSRDQGQETQYFGPGTRLLVL.

By frequency in the sample, this clone is medium-sized. The chain combines TRBV19 with TRBJ1-1; D remains unclear. Trimming removed 3 bases at V and 9 bases at J, with 8 bases between. The CDR3 length is 11 residues. CDR1 is LNHDA and CDR2 is SQIVND in the germline V gene (reference sequence). CDR3 residues: CASSMVGQAFF. The CDR3 region has the DNA TGTGCCAGTAGTATGGTCGGCCAAGCTTTCTTT.

This clone was counted a few times. This chain connects TRBV4-2 to TRBJ2-7; 8 bases are a match to TRBD1. Germline-derived CDR1 and CDR2 are LGHNA and YNFKEQ. The CDR3 loop spans 14 amino acids. Trimming cost V 5 bases and J 7 bases; bases outside gene matches: 10. The CDR3 nucleotides are TGTGCCAGCAGCTTAATTCCCACAGGGGGTGAGCAGTACTTC. It encodes CASSLIPTGGEQYF.

This clone was seen a handful of times. This chain connects TRBV5-6 to TRBJ2-1; D is undetermined. CDR3 length: 13 amino acids. The germline V gene has CDR1 SGHDT and CDR2 YYEEEE. V lost 1 base and J 4 bases, leaving 6 bases between the germline ends. The CDR3 DNA sequence: TGTGCCAGCAGCTTGCCCAATTACAATGAGCAGTTCTTC. Translation: CASSLPNYNEQFF.

This chain joins TRBV6-6 and TRBJ2-1, with unresolved D. V was trimmed by 8 bases and J by 3 bases, leaving 11 bases between them. From germline, CDR1 is MNHNY and CDR2 SVGAGI (reference sequence). The CDR3 covers 13 residues. CDR3 region: CASSWLDYNEQFF. The CDR3 DNA reads TGTGCCAGCTCCTGGCTCGACTACAATGAGCAGTTCTTC.

The V gene is TRBV6-5, the J gene TRBJ2-1; D is unresolved. Trimming stripped 0 bases from V and 4 bases from J, with 4 bases between. Per germline, CDR1 MNHEY and CDR2 SVGAGI. The CDR3 is 13 amino acids. The chain's CDR3 is CASSYSPYNEQFF. As DNA, the CDR3 is TGTGCCAGCAGTTACTCACCTTACAATGAGCAGTTCTTC.

The count of this clone is one. The sample contains more than one DNA sequence encoding this CDR3. J is TRBJ2-7 and V is TRBV5-6; maybe TRBD1 (5 bases). Per germline, CDR1 SGHDT and CDR2 YYEEEE. The length of the CDR3 is 15 residues. Trimming cost V 1 base and J 2 bases, with 13 bases left between them. The CDR3 loop is CASSLTGAPPYEQYF. CDR3 DNA sequence: TGTGCCAGCAGCTTGACAGGAGCACCCCCCTACGAGCAGTACTTC.

The chain combines TRBV5-1 with TRBJ2-7; 7 bases are a match to TRBD1. The CDR3 loop spans 16 amino acids. The junction had 9 bases not matched to a gene; V was cut back by 0 bases and J by 3 bases. Germline CDR1 reads SGHRS; CDR2 reads YFSETQ. CDR3 sequence (DNA): TGCGCCAGCAGCTTGGAAATCCCGGGACAGAACTACGAGCAGTACTTC. This codes for CASSLEIPGQNYEQYF.

The V and J genes are TRBV28 and TRBJ1-5; D remains ambiguous. Trimming left V 5 bases short and J 4 bases short, with 9 bases between. The germline CDR1 and CDR2 sequences are MDHEN and SYDVKM. The CDR3 totals 13 residues. The CDR3 loop reads CASSPLINQPQHF. In nucleotides, the CDR3 is TGTGCCAGCAGTCCCCTGATAAATCAGCCCCAGCATTTT.

The gene calls are TRBV9 and TRBJ2-7; TRBD2 agrees at 9 bases. V dropped 2 bases and J dropped 0; count of bases not matched to a gene: 3. The germline V gene encodes CDR1 SGDLS and CDR2 YYNGEE. CDR3 length: 15 amino acids. CDR3 region: CASSVGSGGSYEQYF. The CDR3 DNA reads as TGTGCCAGCAGCGTGGGTAGCGGGGGCTCCTACGAGCAGTACTTC.

This clone has just a few counts. This CDR3 reads CASSPLRGSYNEQFF. CDR3 sequence (DNA): TGTGCCAGCAGTCCCCTGAGGGGCTCCTACAATGAGCAGTTCTTC. The chain joins TRBV27 to TRBJ2-1, with D perhaps being TRBD1 or TRBD2 (5 bases each). Germline loops: CDR1 MNHEY, CDR2 SMNVEV (reference sequence). The CDR3 is 15 residues long. Trimming pared 5 bases from V and 0 bases from J, leaving 11 bases between.